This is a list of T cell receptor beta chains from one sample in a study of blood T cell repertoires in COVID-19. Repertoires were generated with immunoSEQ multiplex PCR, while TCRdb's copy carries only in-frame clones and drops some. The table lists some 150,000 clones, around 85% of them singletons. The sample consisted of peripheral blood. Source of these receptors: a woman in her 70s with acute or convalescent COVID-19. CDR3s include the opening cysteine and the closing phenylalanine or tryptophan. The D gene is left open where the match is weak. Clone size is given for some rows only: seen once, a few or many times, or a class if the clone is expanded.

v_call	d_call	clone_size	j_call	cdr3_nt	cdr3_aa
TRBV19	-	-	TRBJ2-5	TGTGCCAGCATGGGCCTTGGGGCCTTACAAGAGACCCAGTACTTC	CASMGLGALQETQYF
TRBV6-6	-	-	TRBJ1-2	TGTGCCAGCAGTCGCCGGGAGAACTATGGCTACACCTTC	CASSRRENYGYTF
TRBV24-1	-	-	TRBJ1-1	TGTGCCACCAGTGATAGCAACTTAAACACTGAAGCTTTCTTT	CATSDSNLNTEAFF
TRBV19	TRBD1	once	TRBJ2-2	TGTGCCAGTAGTATAAGATCCGGGACAGGGGTTGCGGGGGAGCTGTTTTTT	CASSIRSGTGVAGELFF
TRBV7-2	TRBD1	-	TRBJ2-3	TGTGCCAGCAGCTTAGACTCTGGGACAGCCACAGATACGCAGTATTTT	CASSLDSGTATDTQYF
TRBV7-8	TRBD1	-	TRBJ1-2	TGTGCCAGCTCCGGGACAGGGGGCTTTGGCTACACCTTC	CASSGTGGFGYTF
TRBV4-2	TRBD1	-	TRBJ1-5	TGTGCCAGCAGCTACTCCGGGACAGGGCTAAATAGCAATCAGCCCCAGCATTTT	CASSYSGTGLNSNQPQHF
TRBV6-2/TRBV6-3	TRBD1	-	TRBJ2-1	TGTGCCAGCAGTTACTCCCCGACAGGGGGTATCTACAATGAGCAGTTCTTC	CASSYSPTGGIYNEQFF
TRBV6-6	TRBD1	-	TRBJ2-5	TGTGCCAGCGAGCCCCATTCCGGGACAGGGGAAGAGACCCAGTACTTC	CASEPHSGTGEETQYF
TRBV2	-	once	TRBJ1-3	TGTGCCAGCAGTGAAGGCGTGGGAAACACCATATATTTT	CASSEGVGNTIYF
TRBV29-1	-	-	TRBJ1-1	TGCAGCGCTGCAGCGGGCGGGAACACTGAAGCTTTCTTT	CSAAAGGNTEAFF
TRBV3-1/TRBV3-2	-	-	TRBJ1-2	TGTGCCAGCAGCCTCAGGAACAACTATGGCTACACCTTC	CASSLRNNYGYTF
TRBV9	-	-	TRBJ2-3	TGTGCCAGCAGCGGGCAGGGGAGCACAGATACGCAGTATTTT	CASSGQGSTDTQYF
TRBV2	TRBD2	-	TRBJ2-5	TGTGCCAGCAGTGATGCGGCGGGGGTTTGCGAGACCCAGTACTTC	CASSDAAGVCETQYF
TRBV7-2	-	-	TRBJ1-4	TGTGCCAGCAGCCCCGCGGCAACTAATGAAAAACTGTTTTTT	CASSPAATNEKLFF
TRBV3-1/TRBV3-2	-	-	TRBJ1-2	TGTGCCAGTAGAGACCGGGGCAACGGGGGGTATGGCTACACCTTC	CASRDRGNGGYGYTF
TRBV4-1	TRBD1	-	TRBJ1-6	TGCGCCAGCAGCCAAGCGGACAGGGGTGATTCACCCCTCCACTTT	CASSQADRGDSPLHF
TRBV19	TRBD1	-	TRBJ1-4	TGTGCCAGTAGTATGTCCAGGGGGTACGAAAAACTGTTTTTT	CASSMSRGYEKLFF
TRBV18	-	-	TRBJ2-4	TGTGCCAGCTCACCAGAAGACAGACACATTCAGTACTTC	CASSPEDRHIQYF
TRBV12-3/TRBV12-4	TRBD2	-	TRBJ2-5	TGTGCCAGCAGCTCGACGGGACTAAGGACCCAGTACTTC	CASSSTGLRTQYF
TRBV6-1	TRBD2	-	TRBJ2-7	TGTGCCAGCAGTGAAGGTCCTAGCGGCTACGAGCAGTACTTC	CASSEGPSGYEQYF
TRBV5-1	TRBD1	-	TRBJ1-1	TGCGCCAGCAGCCCTACAGGGGGGGGCACTGAAGCTTTCTTT	CASSPTGGGTEAFF
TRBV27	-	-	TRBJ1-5	TGTGCCAGCAGCCGACCTACTGCCCGGACAGTCGGCAATCAGCCCCAGCATTTT	CASSRPTARTVGNQPQHF
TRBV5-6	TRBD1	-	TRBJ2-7	TGTGCCAGCAAGCCACCGGGACAGAGTGTGTACTACGAGCAGTACTTC	CASKPPGQSVYYEQYF
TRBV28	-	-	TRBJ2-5	TGTGCCAGCAGTCCAACCCCGGGAGACAGTCAAACAGAGACCCAGTACTTC	CASSPTPGDSQTETQYF
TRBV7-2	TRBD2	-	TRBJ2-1	TGTGCCAGCAGCTTATATCTAGCGGGGGACCGCGGACAGTTCTTC	CASSLYLAGDRGQFF
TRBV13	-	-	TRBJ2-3	TGTGCCAGCAGCTTTTTTAGGTCTAGTCGCCTCCATACGCAGTATTTT	CASSFFRSSRLHTQYF
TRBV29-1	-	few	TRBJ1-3	TGCAGCGTCTCTGACGATTGGACAGCCTCTGGAAACACCATATATTTT	CSVSDDWTASGNTIYF
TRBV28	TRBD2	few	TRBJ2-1	TGTGCCAGCAGTGCGGGCGGGGGGATCTCCTACAATGAGCAGTTCTTC	CASSAGGGISYNEQFF
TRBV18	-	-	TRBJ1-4	TGTGCCAGCTCATCAGGGGTTAATGAAAAACTGTTTTTT	CASSSGVNEKLFF
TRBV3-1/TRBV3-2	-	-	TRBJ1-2	TGTGCCAGCAGCCAATCCCAAGCCGGCTACACCTTC	CASSQSQAGYTF
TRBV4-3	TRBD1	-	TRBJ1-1	TGCGCCAGCAGCCAGGGTGGACAGGGGGTCACTGAAGCTTTCTTT	CASSQGGQGVTEAFF
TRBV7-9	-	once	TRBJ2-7	TGTGCCAGCAGCGCCCGACAGGCGAGTGGATACGAGCAGTACTTC	CASSARQASGYEQYF
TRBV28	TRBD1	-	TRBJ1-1	TGTGCCAGCAGACCGGACAGGGATCTTGGCACTGAAGCTTTCTTT	CASRPDRDLGTEAFF
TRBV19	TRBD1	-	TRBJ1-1	TGTGCCAGTAGTATCTGGACAGGGGCTTTGAACACTGAAGCTTTCTTT	CASSIWTGALNTEAFF
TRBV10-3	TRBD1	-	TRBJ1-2	TGTGCCATCAGAAGTTTCGGACAGGGGGCAACTGAAGATGGCTACACCTTC	CAIRSFGQGATEDGYTF
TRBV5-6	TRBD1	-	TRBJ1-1	TGTGCCAGCAGTCGCCGACAGGGGATGAACACTGAAGCTTTCTTT	CASSRRQGMNTEAFF
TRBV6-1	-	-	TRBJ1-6	TGTGCCAGCAGTGCCACGAACGGGGGGCGTAATTCACCCCTCCACTTT	CASSATNGGRNSPLHF
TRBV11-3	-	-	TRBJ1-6	TGTGCCAGCAGCCCCCTCCCTAGCCACGGGCTAGATAATTCACCCCTCCACTTT	CASSPLPSHGLDNSPLHF
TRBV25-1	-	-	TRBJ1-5	TGTGCCAGCAGTAGAGGGTTAGGACAGCCCCAGCATTTT	CASSRGLGQPQHF